The source of this T cell receptor (beta chain) is a study of PD-1 blockade in classical Hodgkin lymphoma. TCRdb's copy holds only in-frame clones and misses some; the assay was immunoSEQ multiplex PCR. The sample holds about 11,000 clones, approximately 80% seen once. This clone was observed a few times. Its antigen is currently unknown. The V segment lost 5 bases and the J segment 7 bases; nucleotides outside the gene matches: 7. Germline V lookup: CDR1 MDHEN, CDR2 SYDVKM. This CDR3 region has 13 residues. Each and every patient relapsed after autologous stem cell transplantation, and patients got differing brentuximab vedotin exposure. Study observations and caveats: Patients who responded completely had about the same baseline diversity as newly diagnosed patients. Possibly reflecting disease activity or prior therapy, repertoire differences have causes that remain undefined.

The clonotype comes from a human donor with classical Hodgkin lymphoma. The source material was peripheral blood mononuclear cells (PBMCs), sampled before the second cycle of nivolumab. The rearrangement links TRBV28 to TRBJ1-1, with 7 bases matching TRBD1. CDR3 residues: CASSPRGQIEAFF. In DNA, the CDR3 is TGTGCCAGCAGTCCCCGGGGACAGATTGAAGCTTTCTTT.